Presented here are 7 T cell receptor beta chains from one specimen sequenced in a study of T cell responses to AZD1222 COVID-19 vaccine. Profiling relied on immunoSEQ multiplex PCR, and the TCRdb table lists in-frame clones only, not all of them. The repertoire holds roughly 140,000 clones, with around 94% as singletons. This material consisted of peripheral blood, taken on day 0 of AZD1222 vaccination. Receptors originate from an adult in good health.

This chain joins TRBV15 and TRBJ2-1, with 11 positions matching TRBD1. Germline loops: CDR1 LNHNV, CDR2 YYDKDF (reference sequence). V lost 5 bases, J lost 4 bases, and 7 bases stayed unmatched. The CDR3 spans 16 residues. The CDR3 region has the DNA TGTGCCACCAGCCTTCCGGGACAGGGGGGTTACAATGAGCAGTTCTTC. Encoded protein: CATSLPGQGGYNEQFF.

The rearrangement links TRBV4-3 to TRBJ1-1, with 8 bases matching TRBD1. This CDR3 region has 15 residues. Germline trimming cut 3 bases from V and 4 bases from J; bases unmatched to any gene: 7. From germline, CDR1 is LGHNA and CDR2 YSLEER. The CDR3 DNA follows: TGCGCCAGCAGCCACCGGACAGGGCAATCCACTGAAGCTTTCTTT. Amino acid sequence: CASSHRTGQSTEAFF.

The rearrangement uses TRBV7-2 and TRBJ1-2, with D perhaps matching TRBD1 (6 bases). With 6 bases removed from V and 3 bases from J, the gap between germline ends came to 14 bases. This CDR3 has 14 residues. The V gene's germline CDR1 is SGHTA and CDR2 FQGNSA. The CDR3 loop reads CASRPGGADYGYTF. CDR3 bases: TGTGCCAGCAGACCCGGGGGCGCGGACTATGGCTACACCTTC.

The J gene is TRBJ2-1, the V gene TRBV9; 12 bases agree with TRBD2. This CDR3 spans 17 amino acids. V lost 2 bases to trimming and J lost 9 bases; unmatched junction nucleotides: 12. Germline-derived CDR1 and CDR2 are SGDLS and YYNGEE. The CDR3 DNA is TGTGCCAGCAGCGTTAGCCCTAGCGGGAGGGCCATGGGTGAGCAGTTCTTC. As protein: CASSVSPSGRAMGEQFF.

The table lists this clone with a count of one. CDR3 protein: CASSLETGNTIYF. Written as DNA, the CDR3 is TGTGCCAGCAGCTTAGAAACCGGAAACACCATATATTTT. J is TRBJ1-3 and V is TRBV7-2; D unclear. The CDR3 spans 13 residues. In germline, CDR1 is SGHTA, CDR2 FQGNSA. Trimming removed 1 base from V and 4 bases from J, with 5 bases in between. Filled out from reference TRBV7-2 and TRBJ1-3, the complete variable domain reads GAGVSQSPSNKVTEKGKDVELRCDPISGHTALYWYRQSLGQGLEFLIYFQGNSAPDKSGLPSDRFSAERTGGSVSTLTIQRTQQEDSAVYLCASSLETGNTIYFGEGSWLTVV.

The CDR3 reads CASTPRQGRTEDTEAFF. CDR3 nucleotide sequence: TGTGCCAGCACCCCCCGGCAGGGCCGGACAGAGGACACTGAAGCTTTCTTT. The rearrangement joins TRBV13 to TRBJ1-1, with D possibly being TRBD1 (6 bases). The length of the CDR3 is 17 residues. Germline values: CDR1 PRHDT, CDR2 FYEKMQ (reference sequence). With 7 bases removed from V and 3 bases from J, the gap between germline ends came to 24 bases. The complete variable domain, with remaining parts taken from reference TRBV13 and TRBJ1-1, reads AAGVIQSPRHLIKEKRETATLKCYPIPRHDTVYWYQQGPGQDPQFLISFYEKMQSDKGSIPDRFSAQQFSDYHSELNMSSLELGDSALYFCASTPRQGRTEDTEAFFGQGTRLTVV.

The chain employs TRBV12-3 or TRBV12-4 and TRBJ2-1; no firm D call. CDR3 length: 12 amino acids. With 5 bases removed from V and 8 bases from J, the gap between germline ends came to 10 bases. CDR3 in amino acids: CASSPSGHEQFF. DNA of the CDR3: TGTGCCAGCAGTCCGTCAGGCCATGAGCAGTTCTTC.